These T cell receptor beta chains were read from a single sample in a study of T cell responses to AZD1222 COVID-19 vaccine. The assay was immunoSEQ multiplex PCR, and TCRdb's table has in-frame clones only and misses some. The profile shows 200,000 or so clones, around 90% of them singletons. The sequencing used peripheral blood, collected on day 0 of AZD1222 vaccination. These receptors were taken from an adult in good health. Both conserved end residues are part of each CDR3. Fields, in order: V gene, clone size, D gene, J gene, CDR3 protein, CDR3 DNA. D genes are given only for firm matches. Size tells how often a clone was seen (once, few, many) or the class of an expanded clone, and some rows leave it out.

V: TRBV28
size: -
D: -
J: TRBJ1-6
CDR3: CASSLSFSPLHF
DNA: TGTGCCAGCAGTCTGTCTTTTTCACCCCTCCACTTT

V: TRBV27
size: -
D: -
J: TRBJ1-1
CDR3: CASSFYPDTGVAFF
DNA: TGTGCCAGCAGTTTCTATCCGGACACGGGCGTGGCTTTCTTT

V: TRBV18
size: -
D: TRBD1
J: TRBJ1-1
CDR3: CASSPRGQYMNTEAFF
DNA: TGTGCCAGCTCACCACGGGGACAGTACATGAACACTGAAGCTTTCTTT

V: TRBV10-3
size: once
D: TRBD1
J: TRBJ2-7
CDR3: CAIKGQGASYEQYF
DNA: TGTGCCATCAAAGGACAGGGGGCCTCCTACGAGCAGTACTTC

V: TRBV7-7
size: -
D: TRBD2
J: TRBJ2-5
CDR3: CASSPTGGEAETQYF
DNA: TGTGCTAGCAGCCCGACGGGGGGAGAGGCCGAGACCCAGTACTTC

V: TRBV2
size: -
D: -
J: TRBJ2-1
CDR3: CASSAGTYNEQFF
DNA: TGTGCCAGCAGTGCTGGGACTTACAATGAGCAGTTCTTC

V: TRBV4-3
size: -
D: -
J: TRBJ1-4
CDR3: CASSQRGVGEKLFF
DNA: TGCGCCAGCAGCCAACGGGGGGTAGGTGAAAAACTGTTTTTT

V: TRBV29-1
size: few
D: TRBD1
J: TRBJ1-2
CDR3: CSVDQGDYGYTF
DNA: TGCAGCGTTGACCAGGGGGACTATGGCTACACCTTC

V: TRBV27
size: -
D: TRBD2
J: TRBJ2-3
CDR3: CASSLSSTSGRAATQYF
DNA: TGTGCCAGCAGTTTATCGAGTACTAGCGGGAGGGCGGCTACGCAGTATTTT

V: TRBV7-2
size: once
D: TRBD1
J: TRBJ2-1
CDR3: CASSLERPGQGGSYAQFF
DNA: TGTGCCAGCAGCTTAGAACGGCCCGGACAGGGTGGGTCGTATGCGCAGTTCTTC

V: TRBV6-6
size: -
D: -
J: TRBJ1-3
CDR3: CASSYSMREASIYF
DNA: TGTGCCAGCAGTTACTCGATGAGGGAAGCGTCCATATATTTT

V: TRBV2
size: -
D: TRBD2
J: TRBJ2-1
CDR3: CASSRLSGRGSNEQFF
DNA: TGTGCCAGCAGTCGACTTAGCGGGAGGGGTTCCAATGAGCAGTTCTTC

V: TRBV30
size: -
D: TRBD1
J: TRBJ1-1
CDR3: CAWNDRGNTEAFF
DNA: TGTGCCTGGAATGACAGGGGGAACACTGAAGCTTTCTTT

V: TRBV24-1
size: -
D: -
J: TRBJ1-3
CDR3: CATSDQPGAGNTIYF
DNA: TGTGCCACCAGTGACCAACCGGGAGCTGGAAACACCATATATTTT

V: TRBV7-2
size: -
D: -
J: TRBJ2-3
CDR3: CASSLGAGTDTQYF
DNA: TGTGCCAGCAGCTTAGGGGCGGGGACAGATACGCAGTATTTT

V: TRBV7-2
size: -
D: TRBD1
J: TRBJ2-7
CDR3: CASSFRTGDEQYF
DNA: TGTGCCAGCAGCTTTCGGACAGGGGACGAGCAGTACTTC

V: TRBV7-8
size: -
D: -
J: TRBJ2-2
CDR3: CASSLARLAGELFF
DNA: TGTGCCAGCAGCTTAGCGCGCCTAGCCGGGGAGCTGTTTTTT

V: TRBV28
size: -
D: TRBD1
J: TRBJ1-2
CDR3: CASSPGGLYGYTF
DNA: TGTGCCAGCAGTCCAGGGGGACTATATGGCTACACCTTC

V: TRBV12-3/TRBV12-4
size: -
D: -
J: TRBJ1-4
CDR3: CASSSVAGEKLFF
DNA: TGTGCCAGCAGTTCCGTCGCAGGGGAAAAACTGTTTTTT

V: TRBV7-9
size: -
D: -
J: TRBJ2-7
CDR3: CASSFGRFSYEQYF
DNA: TGTGCCAGCAGCTTTGGAAGGTTCTCCTACGAGCAGTACTTC

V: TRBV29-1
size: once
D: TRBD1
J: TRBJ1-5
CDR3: CSVQGGGQPQHF
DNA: TGCAGCGTTCAGGGGGGCGGTCAGCCCCAGCATTTT

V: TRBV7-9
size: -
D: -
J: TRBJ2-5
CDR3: CASSLSTQETQYF
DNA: TGTGCCAGCAGCTTAAGTACTCAAGAGACCCAGTACTTC

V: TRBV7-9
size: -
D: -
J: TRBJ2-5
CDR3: CASSLGQSLGRETQYF
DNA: TGTGCCAGCAGCTTAGGACAGTCTTTAGGGAGGGAGACCCAGTACTTC

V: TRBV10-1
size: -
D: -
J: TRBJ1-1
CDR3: CASSESGGWVNTEAFF
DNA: TGCGCCAGCAGTGAGTCGGGAGGCTGGGTGAACACTGAAGCTTTCTTT

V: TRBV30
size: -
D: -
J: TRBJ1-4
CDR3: CAWSEGGLNEKLFF
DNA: TGTGCCTGGAGTGAGGGGGGACTCAATGAAAAACTGTTTTTT

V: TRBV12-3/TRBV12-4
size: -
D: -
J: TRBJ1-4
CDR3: CASRRDGGGKLFF
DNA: TGTGCCAGCAGACGGGACGGAGGAGGAAAACTGTTTTTT

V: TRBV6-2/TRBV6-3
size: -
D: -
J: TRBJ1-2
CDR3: CASSSRGGYTF
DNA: TGTGCCAGCAGCTCCCGCGGAGGCTACACCTTC

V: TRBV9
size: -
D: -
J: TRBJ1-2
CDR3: CASSVENYGYTF
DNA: TGTGCCAGCAGCGTAGAAAACTATGGCTACACCTTC

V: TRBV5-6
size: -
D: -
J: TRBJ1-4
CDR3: CASSPKKDPNEKLFF
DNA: TGTGCCAGCAGCCCCAAAAAAGACCCTAATGAAAAACTGTTTTTT

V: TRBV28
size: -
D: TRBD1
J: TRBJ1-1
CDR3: CASSPPGGANTEAFF
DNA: TGTGCCAGCAGCCCTCCAGGGGGAGCTAACACTGAAGCTTTCTTT

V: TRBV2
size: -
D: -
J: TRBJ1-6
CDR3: CASSDDRNSPLHF
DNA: TGTGCCAGCAGTGATGATCGGAATTCACCCCTCCACTTT

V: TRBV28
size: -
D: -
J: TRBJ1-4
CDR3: CASTSTNEKLFF
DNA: TGTGCCAGCACTTCAACTAATGAAAAACTGTTTTTT

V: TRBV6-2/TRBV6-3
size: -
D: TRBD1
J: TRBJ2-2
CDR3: CASSPPGTGSTGELFF
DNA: TGTGCCAGCAGCCCCCCCGGGACAGGGAGCACCGGGGAGCTGTTTTTT

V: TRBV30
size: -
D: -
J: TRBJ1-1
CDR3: CASDEAFF
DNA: TGTGCCTCCGATGAAGCTTTCTTT

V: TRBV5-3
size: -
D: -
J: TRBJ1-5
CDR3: CARSPGQLRAQHF
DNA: TGTGCCAGAAGCCCCGGACAGCTCCGGGCCCAGCATTTT

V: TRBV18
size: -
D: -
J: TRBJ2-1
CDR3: CASSPGNSQQFF
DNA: TGTGCCAGCTCACCAGGAAATTCCCAGCAGTTCTTC

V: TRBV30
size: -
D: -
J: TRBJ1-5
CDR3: CAWDWGNQPQHF
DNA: TGTGCCTGGGATTGGGGGAATCAGCCCCAGCATTTT

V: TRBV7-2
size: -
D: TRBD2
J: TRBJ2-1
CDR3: CASSGGLAGIYNEQFF
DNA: TGTGCCAGCAGCGGGGGACTAGCGGGTATATACAATGAGCAGTTCTTC

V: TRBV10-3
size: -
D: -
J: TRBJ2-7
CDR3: CAISSGYEQYF
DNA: TGTGCCATCAGTTCCGGCTACGAGCAGTACTTC

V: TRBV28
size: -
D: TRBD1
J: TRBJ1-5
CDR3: CASRTGQGDNQPQHF
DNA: TGTGCCAGCAGAACGGGACAGGGAGATAATCAACCCCAGCATTTT

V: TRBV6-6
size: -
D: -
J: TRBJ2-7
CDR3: CASSYSLGNTYEQYF
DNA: TGTGCCAGCAGTTACTCTCTTGGAAACACCTACGAGCAGTACTTC

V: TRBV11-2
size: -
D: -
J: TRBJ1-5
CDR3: CASSLSGQGNQPQHF
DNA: TGTGCCAGCAGCTTATCAGGGCAAGGCAATCAGCCCCAGCATTTT

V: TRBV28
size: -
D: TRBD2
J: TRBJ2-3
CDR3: CASSLSGGTTDTQYF
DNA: TGTGCCAGCAGTTTATCGGGGGGAACCACAGATACGCAGTATTTT

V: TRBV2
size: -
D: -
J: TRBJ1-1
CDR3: CASSLAVIPSTFF
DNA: TGTGCCAGCAGTTTGGCAGTTATCCCCTCAACTTTCTTT

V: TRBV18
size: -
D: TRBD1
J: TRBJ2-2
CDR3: CASSRTGAPTGELFF
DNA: TGTGCCAGCTCACGTACAGGGGCGCCGACCGGGGAGCTGTTTTTT

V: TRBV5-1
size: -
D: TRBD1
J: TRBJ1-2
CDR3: CASKAQGAGDYGYTF
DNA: TGCGCCAGCAAGGCCCAGGGGGCGGGGGACTATGGCTACACCTTC

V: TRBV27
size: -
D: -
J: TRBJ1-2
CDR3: CASSLDGVIALVPTYGYTF
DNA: TGTGCCAGCAGTTTAGATGGGGTTATTGCACTAGTGCCCACCTATGGCTACACCTTC

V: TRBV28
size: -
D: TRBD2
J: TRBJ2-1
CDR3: CASSSWTSGNNEQFF
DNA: TGTGCCAGCAGTTCTTGGACTAGCGGTAACAATGAGCAGTTCTTC

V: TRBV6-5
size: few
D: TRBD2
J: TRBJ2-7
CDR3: CASSPGLAAYEQYF
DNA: TGTGCCAGCAGTCCGGGACTAGCGGCCTACGAGCAGTACTTC

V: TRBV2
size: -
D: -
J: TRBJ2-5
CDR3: CASSAIQGQETQYF
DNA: TGTGCCAGCAGTGCCATTCAGGGCCAAGAGACCCAGTACTTC

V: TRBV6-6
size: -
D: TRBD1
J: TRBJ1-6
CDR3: CASWRGGQGESPLHF
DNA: TGTGCCAGCTGGCGGGGAGGGCAGGGGGAGTCACCCCTCCACTTT

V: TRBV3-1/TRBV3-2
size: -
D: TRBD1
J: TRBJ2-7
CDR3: CASSIQTGNYEQYF
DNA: TGTGCCAGCAGCATTCAGACAGGGAACTACGAGCAGTACTTC

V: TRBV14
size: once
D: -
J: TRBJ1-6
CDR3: CASSLGTASRRALHF
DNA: TGTGCCAGCAGCCTCGGGACTGCCTCTCGAAGGGCCCTCCACTTT

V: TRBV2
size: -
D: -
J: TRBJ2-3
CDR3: CASGSDMGRDTQYF
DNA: TGTGCCAGCGGTAGTGACATGGGGAGAGATACGCAGTATTTT

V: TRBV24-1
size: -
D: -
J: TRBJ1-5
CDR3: CATSDAQGDYQPQHF
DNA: TGTGCCACCAGTGATGCCCAGGGAGATTATCAGCCCCAGCATTTT

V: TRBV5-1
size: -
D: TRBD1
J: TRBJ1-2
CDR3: CASSRQGVNYGYTF
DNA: TGCGCCAGCAGTCGCCAGGGGGTCAACTATGGCTACACCTTC

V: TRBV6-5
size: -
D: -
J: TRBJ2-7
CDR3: CASSSHNLYEQYF
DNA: TGTGCCAGCAGTTCTCACAACCTCTACGAGCAGTACTTC

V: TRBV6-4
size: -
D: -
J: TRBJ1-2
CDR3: CASSESEFYGYTF
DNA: TGTGCCAGCAGTGAATCCGAGTTCTATGGCTACACCTTC

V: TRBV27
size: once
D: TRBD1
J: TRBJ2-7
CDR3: CASSPRDSATYEQYF
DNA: TGTGCCAGCAGTCCAAGGGACAGCGCGACCTACGAGCAGTACTTC

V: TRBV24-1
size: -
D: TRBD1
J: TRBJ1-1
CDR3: CATSGQGGTEAFF
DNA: TGTGCCACCAGTGGGCAGGGGGGAACTGAAGCTTTCTTT